The following is a T cell receptor (beta chain) sequence with its context. The CDR3 loop spans 13 amino acids. Germline lookup yields CDR1 SGDLS and CDR2 YYNGEE. The V end was cut by 0 bases, the J end by 8 bases, with 11 bases between. Generated by immunoSEQ multiplex PCR, the TCRdb table keeps only in-frame clones and is missing some. The sample holds tens of thousands of clones, about 88% seen once. The entry originates in a study of T cell responses to AZD1222 COVID-19 vaccine. Material: peripheral blood, obtained on day 0 of AZD1222 vaccination. The receptor was derived from an adult in good health. The V and J genes are TRBV9 and TRBJ1-2, with D maybe TRBD1 (5 bases). CDR3 DNA sequence: TGTGCCAGCAGCGTAGACAAGGGGATAGGCTACACCTTC. Amino acids: CASSVDKGIGYTF.